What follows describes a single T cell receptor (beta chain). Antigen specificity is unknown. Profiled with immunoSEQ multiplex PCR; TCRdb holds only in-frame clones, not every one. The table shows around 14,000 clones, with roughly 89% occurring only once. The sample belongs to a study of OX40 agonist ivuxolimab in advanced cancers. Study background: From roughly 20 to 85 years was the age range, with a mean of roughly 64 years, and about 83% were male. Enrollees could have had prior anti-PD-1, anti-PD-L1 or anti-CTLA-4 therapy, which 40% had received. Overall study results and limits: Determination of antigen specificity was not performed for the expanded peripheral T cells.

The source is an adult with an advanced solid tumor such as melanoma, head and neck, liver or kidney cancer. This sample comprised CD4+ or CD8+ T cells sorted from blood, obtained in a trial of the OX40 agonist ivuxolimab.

In DNA form, the CDR3 reads TGCGCCAGCAGCTCCAGACAGGGAGCGGCTAGGACCTATGGCTACACCTTC. Its protein is CASSSRQGAARTYGYTF. The chain is built from TRBV5-1 and TRBJ1-2, with 7 nucleotides matching TRBD1. This CDR3 contains 17 residues. J was trimmed by 4 bases and V by 3 bases; bases with no gene match: 15. Germline CDR1 is SGHRS and CDR2 is YFSETQ.